What follows describes a single T cell receptor (beta chain). Antigen: not known. This sample is drawn from a study of cytomegalovirus exposure and HLA in healthy donors. General study points: More clonal expansion characterized HLA-associated TCR beta chains than equally common others in a later analysis. Some highly shared sequence variants likely arose as a pipeline artifact.

The CDR3 runs to 13 residues. With 1 base removed from V and 5 bases from J, the gap between germline ends came to 7 bases. Germline V gene data show CDR1 as SGHAT and CDR2 as FQNNGV. PCR amplification relied on 60 Vbeta primers (plus 13 Jbeta primers). Profiling relied on immunoSEQ multiplex PCR, and the TCRdb table lists in-frame clones only, not all of them. The sample lists approximately 170,000 clones, about 88% occurring once. Sequenced sample: PBMCs. This receptor was obtained from a man aged 25-45 years in good health and CMV-seropositive. The chain joins TRBV11-2 to TRBJ2-3; D unresolved. CDR3 residues: CASSLVGVDTQYF. The DNA of the CDR3 is TGTGCCAGCAGCTTAGTCGGTGTAGATACGCAGTATTTT.